A selection of T cell receptor beta chains follows, all from one sample in a study of blood T cell repertoires in COVID-19. Profiled with immunoSEQ multiplex PCR; TCRdb holds only in-frame clones, not every one. The sample gives about 280,000 clones, 88% of which show up once; 9.4% is in the top ten. Sequenced: peripheral blood. These receptors came from a young man with active or convalescent COVID-19. Both conserved end residues are part of each CDR3. A D gene is named only where the DNA matches it firmly. The size entry is marked missing in some rows and otherwise reads once, few, many or a size class.

clone_size j_call d_call v_call cdr3_length cdr3_nt cdr3_aa
NA TRBJ1-2 TRBD1 TRBV7-9 16 TGTGCCAGCAGCCATCTCAACAGGGGAAGAGACTATGGCTACACCTTC CASSHLNRGRDYGYTF
NA TRBJ2-1 TRBD2 TRBV10-1 14 TGCGCCAGCAGCGGGTCTGCGGGGGGCAATGAGCAGTTCTTC CASSGSAGGNEQFF
NA TRBJ1-2 NA TRBV7-2 14 TGTGCCAGCAGCTTAGCCGGGGGGTTATATGGCTACACCTTC CASSLAGGLYGYTF
NA TRBJ2-1 NA TRBV6-1 13 TGTGCCAGCAGTGAAGCCGGGTTTGGTGAGCAGTTCTTC CASSEAGFGEQFF
NA TRBJ1-2 NA TRBV4-1 14 TGCGCCAGCAGCCAACAGACAGGAGGAGCCGGCTACACCTTC CASSQQTGGAGYTF
NA TRBJ1-2 NA TRBV7-2 15 TGTGCCAGCAGCTCTAGGGGGACGGCAGATCGTGGCTACACCTTC CASSSRGTADRGYTF
NA TRBJ2-1 NA TRBV6-5 14 TGTGCCAGCAGTCGGGCAGGGAGGCACAATGAGCAGTTCTTC CASSRAGRHNEQFF
NA TRBJ1-1 TRBD1 TRBV7-2 15 TGTGCCAGCAGCATGGGGACAGAAGAGAACACTGAAGCTTTCTTT CASSMGTEENTEAFF
NA TRBJ1-2 TRBD1 TRBV6-1 16 TGTGCCAGCAGTGCAAGGCTGACAGGGCCCTGGTATGGCTACACCTTC CASSARLTGPWYGYTF
few TRBJ2-2 TRBD1 TRBV5-1 15 TGCGCCAGCAGCTCGGGGACAGGGAACACCGGGGAGCTGTTTTTT CASSSGTGNTGELFF